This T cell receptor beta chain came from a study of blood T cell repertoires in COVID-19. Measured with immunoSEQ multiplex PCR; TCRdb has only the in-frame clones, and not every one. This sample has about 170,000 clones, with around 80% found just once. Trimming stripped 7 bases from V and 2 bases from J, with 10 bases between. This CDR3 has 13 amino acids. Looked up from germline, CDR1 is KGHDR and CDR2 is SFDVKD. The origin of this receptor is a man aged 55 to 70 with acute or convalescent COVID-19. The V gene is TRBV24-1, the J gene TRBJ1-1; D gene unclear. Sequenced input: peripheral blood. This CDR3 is CATSGEGNTEAFF. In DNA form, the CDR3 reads TGTGCCACCAGCGGGGAGGGAAACACTGAAGCTTTCTTT.